The TCR beta chain under discussion was sequenced for a study of T cells in Graves' hyperthyroidism and ophthalmopathy. Regarding this clonotype: Its antigen is unknown.

From RNA transcripts, TCR beta CDR3 regions were amplified. Primed by the HTBI set, a first-round RT-PCR was run on the TCR CDR3. TCRdb itself ran the multiplex PCR reads through MiXCR, one entry per CDR3 protein. The table records 500,000 to 650,000 distinct CDR3 sequences, around 50% of them present only once. Trimming removed 3 bases from V and 3 bases from J, with 11 bases in between. The CDR3 consists of 14 residues. CDR1 SEHNR and CDR2 FQNEAQ come from the germline V gene (reference sequence). Whole-study results and caveats: Blood also showed most of the thyroid clonotypes that were expanded above 0.001.

The sequenced material came from peripheral blood or thyroid tissue (not recorded which). J is TRBJ1-2 and V is TRBV7-9; D is uncertain. The sequence came from an adult woman with Graves' disease, either hyperthyroidism or ophthalmopathy (not recorded which). CDR3 nucleotides: TGTGCCAGCAGCTTCGAAAGGCAGCACTATGGCTACACCTTC. Residues: CASSFERQHYGYTF.